The sequence of this T cell receptor (beta chain) was determined in a study of immune evolution from preneoplasia to lung adenocarcinoma. Study observations and caveats: KRAS-mutant nodules had the highest T cell clonality.

About this clone: The target antigen is unknown.

Using immunoSEQ multiplex PCR, the repertoire was profiled, and TCRdb retains in-frame clones only, with some absent. The sample shows about 14,000 clones, approximately 78% of them seen only once. Sample: FFPE minimally invasive lung adenocarcinoma tissue. The TCR sequence derives from a person aged 65 to 85 with lung adenocarcinoma.

CDR3 protein: CASSVTGNTEAFF. The CDR3 bases are TGTGCCAGCTCCGTGACAGGGAACACTGAAGCTTTCTTT. V is TRBV2 and J is TRBJ1-1; tentative D call: TRBD1 (6 bases). Germline V CDR1 and CDR2: SNHLY, FYNNEI. The CDR3 sequence is 13 residues long. Trimming left V 8 bases short and J 1 base short, with 11 bases between.